This is a list of T cell receptor beta chains from one sample in a study of blood T cell repertoires in COVID-19. Measured with immunoSEQ multiplex PCR; TCRdb has only the in-frame clones, and not every one. The sample lists 250,000 to 400,000 clones, about 87% occurring once. Input material: peripheral blood. These receptors all stem from a woman younger than 45 with COVID-19, enrolled during active disease. Both conserved end residues are part of each CDR3. The D gene is left open where the match is weak. Rows may omit the clone size; those that give it use once, few, many or a size class.

CDR3 protein	CDR3 DNA	D gene	clone size	V gene	J gene
CASSYRGGVNSPLHF	TGTGCCAGCAGTTACCGGGGAGGCGTTAATTCACCCCTCCACTTT	-	-	TRBV6-5	TRBJ1-6
CASSPGLENTGELFF	TGTGCCAGCTCACCAGGACTAGAAAACACCGGGGAGCTGTTTTTT	TRBD2	-	TRBV18	TRBJ2-2
CAIRPGTSGLGRNTGELFF	TGTGCCATCAGACCCGGGACTAGCGGATTGGGGAGGAACACCGGGGAGCTGTTTTTT	TRBD2	-	TRBV10-3	TRBJ2-2
CATSDLGQPQETQYF	TGTGCCACCAGTGATTTGGGGCAGCCTCAAGAGACCCAGTACTTC	-	-	TRBV24-1	TRBJ2-5
CASSRDGRGESYTF	TGTGCCAGCAGCCGAGACGGGCGGGGTGAGAGCTACACCTTC	-	-	TRBV2	TRBJ1-2
CASSQDPTSGGNEQFF	TGTGCCAGCAGCCAAGACCCCACTAGCGGGGGCAATGAGCAGTTCTTC	TRBD2	-	TRBV4-2	TRBJ2-1
CASSQDLGEAFF	TGTGCCAGCAGCCAAGATCTCGGTGAAGCTTTCTTT	-	-	TRBV3-1/TRBV3-2	TRBJ1-1
CASRPDQAPGTDTQYF	TGTGCCAGCAGGCCTGACCAGGCCCCTGGTACAGATACGCAGTATTTT	-	-	TRBV5-4	TRBJ2-3
CASSESGTSGGLDTQYF	TGTGCCAGCAGTGAATCCGGCACTAGCGGGGGACTGGATACGCAGTATTTT	TRBD2	-	TRBV25-1	TRBJ2-3
CASSAGGELFF	TGTGCCAGCAGTGCCGGCGGGGAGCTGTTTTTT	-	few	TRBV2	TRBJ2-2
CASSADTETQYF	TGTGCCAGCAGCGCGGACACAGAGACCCAGTACTTC	-	-	TRBV5-8	TRBJ2-5
CATSDNRGNTEAFF	TGTGCCACCAGTGATAACAGGGGGAACACTGAAGCTTTCTTT	TRBD1	-	TRBV24-1	TRBJ1-1
CATSSLDRGRVDTQYF	TGTGCCACCAGCAGTTTGGACAGGGGGCGCGTAGATACGCAGTATTTT	TRBD1	-	TRBV15	TRBJ2-3
CSVGGQGAYGYTF	TGCAGCGTAGGCGGACAGGGGGCCTATGGCTACACCTTC	TRBD1	few	TRBV29-1	TRBJ1-2
CASAIAYEQYF	TGTGCCAGCGCGATCGCCTACGAGCAGTACTTC	-	-	TRBV6-5	TRBJ2-7
CASSPQLGNTIYF	TGTGCCAGCTCACCCCAGTTAGGAAACACCATATATTTT	-	-	TRBV18	TRBJ1-3
CASSGLSVDYTF	TGTGCCAGCAGCGGACTAAGTGTTGACTACACCTTC	-	-	TRBV7-9	TRBJ1-2
CASSLRGFNTDTQYF	TGTGCCAGCAGCCTCCGGGGTTTCAACACAGATACGCAGTATTTT	-	-	TRBV9	TRBJ2-3
CAISEGQENQPQHF	TGTGCCATCAGTGAGGGACAGGAGAATCAGCCCCAGCATTTT	TRBD1	-	TRBV10-3	TRBJ1-5
CASSLERWYGYTF	TGTGCCAGCAGCTTAGAGAGGTGGTATGGCTACACCTTC	-	-	TRBV7-2	TRBJ1-2
CASSQEPGANTEAFF	TGTGCCAGCAGCCAAGAGCCGGGAGCGAACACTGAAGCTTTCTTT	-	-	TRBV4-2	TRBJ1-1
CASSLALPEAFF	TGTGCCAGCAGTTTAGCCCTACCGGAAGCTTTCTTT	-	-	TRBV12-3/TRBV12-4	TRBJ1-1
CASKARGGYNEQFF	TGTGCCAGTAAGGCCCGGGGGGGATACAATGAGCAGTTCTTC	TRBD2	-	TRBV19	TRBJ2-1
CASSEGAGGPIGELFF	TGTGCCAGCAGTGAAGGAGCGGGGGGGCCGATCGGGGAGCTGTTTTTT	TRBD2	-	TRBV6-1	TRBJ2-2
CAWSFIQGTKAFF	TGTGCCTGGAGTTTTATCCAGGGGACTAAAGCTTTCTTT	-	-	TRBV30	TRBJ1-1
CASSFLAGPQETQYF	TGTGCCAGCAGTTTTTTAGCGGGCCCTCAAGAGACCCAGTACTTC	TRBD2	-	TRBV27	TRBJ2-5
CSAGQRNTEAFF	TGCAGCGCGGGACAAAGGAACACTGAAGCTTTCTTT	-	-	TRBV29-1	TRBJ1-1
CASTPGGPETQYF	TGTGCCAGCACTCCCGGGGGGCCAGAGACCCAGTACTTC	-	-	TRBV11-3	TRBJ2-5
CASSPDTSTDTQYF	TGTGCCAGCAGCCCGGACACCAGCACAGATACGCAGTATTTT	-	-	TRBV7-8	TRBJ2-3
CASSLKFVGHTEAFF	TGTGCCAGCAGCTTAAAGTTTGTTGGGCACACTGAAGCTTTCTTT	-	-	TRBV7-2	TRBJ1-1
CATSGGTGLAYNEQFF	TGTGCCACCAGTGGGGGAACAGGGCTGGCCTACAATGAGCAGTTCTTC	-	-	TRBV24-1	TRBJ2-1
CSVGTGRDTGELFF	TGCAGCGTGGGGACAGGGAGGGACACCGGGGAGCTGTTTTTT	TRBD1	-	TRBV29-1	TRBJ2-2
CASSQGPGQGWADKSYTF	TGTGCCAGCAGCCAAGGTCCGGGACAGGGTTGGGCCGACAAAAGCTACACCTTC	TRBD1	-	TRBV3-1/TRBV3-2	TRBJ1-2
CASSRPGTGSGELFF	TGTGCCAGCAGCCGCCCCGGGACAGGGTCCGGGGAGCTGTTTTTT	TRBD1	-	TRBV6-5	TRBJ2-2
CASSPRDMYEAFF	TGTGCCAGCAGTCCCCGGGACATGTATGAAGCTTTCTTT	-	-	TRBV6-5	TRBJ1-1
CASSYTGQGRITFF	TGTGCCAGCAGTTACACTGGACAGGGCCGGATAACTTTCTTT	TRBD1	-	TRBV6-5	TRBJ1-1
CASSHNLGPGNGYTF	TGTGCCAGCAGCCACAACTTGGGCCCGGGGAATGGCTACACCTTC	-	-	TRBV14	TRBJ1-2
CASSQELLVTGGYGTEAFF	TGCGCCAGCAGCCAAGAATTGCTAGTGACAGGGGGCTATGGCACTGAAGCTTTCTTT	TRBD1	-	TRBV4-3	TRBJ1-1
CATSGGGKSFF	TGTGCCACCTCGGGGGGGGGTAAGTCTTTCTTT	-	-	TRBV24-1	TRBJ1-1
CASSEGQGLNTGELFF	TGTGCCAGCAGTGAGGGACAGGGGTTGAACACCGGGGAGCTGTTTTTT	TRBD1	-	TRBV25-1	TRBJ2-2
CASSLGRVGEQYF	TGTGCCAGCAGCCTCGGGAGAGTGGGAGAGCAGTACTTC	-	-	TRBV5-6	TRBJ2-7
CASSQGTANGYTF	TGTGCCAGCAGCCAAGGGACAGCTAATGGCTACACCTTC	-	-	TRBV14	TRBJ1-2
CASSLRRTGGHTEAFF	TGTGCCAGCAGTCTCAGGAGGACAGGGGGCCACACTGAAGCTTTCTTT	TRBD1	-	TRBV7-3	TRBJ1-1
CASSLQAIGGPNTGELFF	TGCGCCAGCAGCTTGCAGGCAATCGGGGGTCCGAACACCGGGGAGCTGTTTTTT	-	-	TRBV5-1	TRBJ2-2
CASNLGLKKTQYF	TGTGCCAGCAACCTGGGACTAAAAAAGACCCAGTACTTC	TRBD2	-	TRBV7-2	TRBJ2-5
CASSGPGTGSKGYTF	TGTGCCAGCAGCGGACCCGGGACAGGATCGAAGGGCTACACCTTC	TRBD1	-	TRBV9	TRBJ1-2
CASSPSLGLEHGYTF	TGTGCCAGCAGCCCCTCTCTGGGTCTGGAGCATGGCTACACCTTC	-	-	TRBV7-9	TRBJ1-2
CASSYSRETNTGELFF	TGTGCCAGCAGTTACTCAAGAGAAACGAACACCGGGGAGCTGTTTTTT	-	-	TRBV6-5	TRBJ2-2
CASSQAHRESQETQYF	TGCGCCAGCAGCCAGGCCCACAGGGAGTCCCAAGAGACCCAGTACTTC	-	-	TRBV4-1	TRBJ2-5
CASSPWDRGSNQPQHF	TGTGCCAGTAGTCCGTGGGACAGGGGTAGCAATCAGCCCCAGCATTTT	TRBD1	few	TRBV19	TRBJ1-5
CASSPNYNEQFF	TGTGCCAGCAGTCCTAACTACAATGAGCAGTTCTTC	-	few	TRBV25-1	TRBJ2-1
CASSISNLPYGYTF	TGTGCCAGTAGTATTTCGAACTTACCCTATGGCTACACCTTC	-	-	TRBV19	TRBJ1-2
CASSVGRGTDTQYF	TGTGCCAGCAGCGTGGGCAGGGGAACAGATACGCAGTATTTT	-	-	TRBV9	TRBJ2-3
CASKDPDRGHGYTF	TGTGCCAGCAAGGACCCGGACAGGGGGCATGGCTACACCTTC	TRBD1	-	TRBV6-5	TRBJ1-2
CASSLAFSEGTQYF	TGTGCCAGCAGCTTAGCGTTTAGCGAGGGGACCCAGTACTTC	-	-	TRBV7-2	TRBJ2-5
CASSPPRGAGVNTEAFF	TGTGCCAGCTCACCACCACGGGGGGCTGGGGTGAACACTGAAGCTTTCTTT	-	-	TRBV18	TRBJ1-1
CASSLARLAGDGELFF	TGTGCCAGCAGCTTGGCCCGACTAGCGGGGGACGGGGAGCTGTTTTTT	TRBD2	-	TRBV5-4	TRBJ2-2
CASSDRGMTFF	TGTGCCAGCAGTGACCGGGGGATGACTTTCTTT	-	-	TRBV6-1	TRBJ1-1
CASSRDRVQETQYF	TGTGCCAGCAGCAGGGACAGGGTCCAAGAGACCCAGTACTTC	-	-	TRBV21-1	TRBJ2-5